The 15 T cell receptor beta chains in this list originate from one sample, sequenced in a study of cytomegalovirus exposure and HLA in healthy donors. PCR amplification relied on 60 Vbeta primers (plus 13 Jbeta primers). The assay was immunoSEQ multiplex PCR, and TCRdb's table has in-frame clones only and misses some. This table holds some 150,000 clones, roughly 86% found once. Sequenced sample: PBMCs. Source of these receptors: a man between 18 and 29 years old in good health and CMV-seropositive.

The chain uses TRBV5-5 and TRBJ2-5, with D possibly TRBD1 on 5 matching bases. The CDR3 totals 12 residues. The germline gives CDR1 SGHKS, CDR2 YYEKEE (reference sequence). Trimming pared 2 bases from V and 6 bases from J, leaving 8 bases between. The CDR3 here is CASSFAGKTQYF. The CDR3 nucleotides are TGTGCCAGCAGCTTCGCAGGGAAGACCCAGTACTTC.

The V call is TRBV5-1, the J call TRBJ2-1, with D tentatively TRBD2 (5 bases). V was clipped by 4 bases and J by 8 bases, with 10 bases between them. The germline gives CDR1 SGHRS, CDR2 YFSETQ. The CDR3 contains 12 residues. In DNA form, the CDR3 reads TGCGCCAGCAGCCCCGCCGGGGATGAGCAGTTCTTC. This encodes CASSPAGDEQFF.

The J gene is TRBJ2-7, the V gene TRBV27, with 11 bases aligning to TRBD1. V gave up 6 bases and J gave up 2 bases; unmatched junction bases: 3. The CDR3 is 14 residues long. Germline loops: CDR1 MNHEY, CDR2 SMNVEV (reference sequence). The CDR3 sequence: CASRADRGPYEQYF. The CDR3 bases are TGTGCCAGCAGGGCGGACAGGGGGCCCTACGAGCAGTACTTC.

This chain joins TRBV5-1 and TRBJ2-3; D perhaps matches TRBD1 (7 bases). Germline-derived CDR1 and CDR2 are SGHRS and YFSETQ. The germline V and J ends were trimmed by 6 bases and 2 bases, with 19 bases remaining between them. This CDR3 contains 16 residues. The CDR3 spells CASNSGDRLFTDTQYF. DNA for the CDR3: TGCGCCAGCAACTCGGGGGACAGACTTTTCACAGATACGCAGTATTTT. The whole variable domain, filled in from reference TRBV5-1 and TRBJ2-3, reads KAGVTQTPRYLIKTRGQQVTLSCSPISGHRSVSWYQQTPGQGLQFLFEYFSETQRNKGNFPGRFSGRQFSNSRSEMNVSTLELGDSALYLCASNSGDRLFTDTQYFGPGTRLTVL.

The chain uses TRBV19 and TRBJ2-1, with unresolved D. The germline CDR1 and CDR2 sequences are LNHDA and SQIVND (reference sequence). Trimming took 1 base from V and 4 from J, leaving 8 bases between them. CDR3 length equals 14 residues. The CDR3 DNA follows: TGTGCCAGTAGTATAGTGGTAGAGTACAATGAGCAGTTCTTC. As protein: CASSIVVEYNEQFF.

The chain uses TRBV5-1 and TRBJ2-5, with 7 bases lining up with TRBD1. The J call may be mistaken, given a closer DNA end match to TRBJ2-7. CDR3 size: 12 residues. Germline V gene lookup returns CDR1 SGHRS and CDR2 YFSETQ. CDR3 amino acids: CASSGTAYEQYF. CDR3 nucleotide sequence: TGCGCCAGCAGCGGGACAGCCTACGAGCAGTACTTC.

The genes are TRBV19 and TRBJ1-2; 11 bases align to TRBD1. The CDR3 spans 16 residues. Unmatched junction bases numbered 9, after V lost 8 bases and J lost 1 base. Germline V CDR1 and CDR2: LNHDA, SQIVND (reference sequence). CDR3 bases: TGTGCCAGTTATGGACAGGGGGCCGGTGGTAACTATGGCTACACCTTC. This sequence encodes CASYGQGAGGNYGYTF.

V usage is TRBV29-1 and J usage is TRBJ2-5, with 12 nucleotides matching TRBD2. Germline V gene lookup returns CDR1 SQVTM and CDR2 ANQGSEA. The trim removed 5 bases at V and 3 bases at J, leaving 1 base unmatched. The CDR3 sequence is 13 residues long. CDR3 in amino acids: CSVRLAGEETQYF. The CDR3 bases are TGCAGCGTTCGACTAGCGGGAGAAGAGACCCAGTACTTC.

The chain is built from TRBV5-1 and TRBJ2-7, with TRBD2 as a possible D gene (6 bases). The V end was cut by 0 bases, the J end by 6 bases, with 10 bases between. Germline CDR1 and CDR2: SGHRS and YFSETQ. CDR3 length equals 13 residues. The CDR3 sequence: CASSLAAGLEQYF. CDR3 sequence (DNA): TGCGCCAGCAGCTTGGCCGCGGGGCTCGAGCAGTACTTC.

The chain combines TRBV4-1 with TRBJ1-2; D is unclear. Trimming pared 1 base from V and 8 bases from J, leaving 17 bases between. The CDR3 loop spans 15 amino acids. Germline loops: CDR1 MGHRA, CDR2 YSYEKL. The CDR3: CASSQVGARRRGYTF. The CDR3 bases are TGCGCCAGCAGCCAAGTAGGAGCCCGAAGAAGGGGCTACACCTTC.

The V call is TRBV7-9, the J call TRBJ1-2; the D is unclear. Deletions cut 4 bases from V and 4 bases from J, with 19 bases between. The CDR3 extends over 16 amino acids. The V gene's germline CDR1 is SEHNR and CDR2 FQNEAQ (reference sequence). The CDR3 nucleotides are TGTGCCAGCAGCTCTCCCGGGTCCCGGCGGGCCTATGGCTACACCTTC. Amino acid sequence: CASSSPGSRRAYGYTF.

This chain uses TRBV9 with TRBJ2-2; TRBD1 aligns across 9 bases. This CDR3 contains 18 residues. Germline CDR1 and CDR2: SGDLS and YYNGEE. Germline trimming cut 0 bases from V and 6 bases from J; bases unmatched to any gene: 12. For the CDR3, the DNA is TGTGCCAGCAGCGTAGCCCGTGCCAGGACAGGGGCGGCCGGGGAGCTGTTTTTT. This gives the protein CASSVARARTGAAGELFF.

On this clone: Compared with germline, one end of the junction differs, possibly owing to a read error. The CDR3 bases are TGTGCCAGCAGCGTGGGACTTCGTGGGGAGCGGTTTTTT. As protein: CASSVGLRGERFF. The gene calls are TRBV9 and TRBJ2-2; D possibly corresponds to TRBD2 (6 bases). Germline V gene sequence: CDR1 SGDLS, CDR2 YYNGEE. This CDR3 has 13 amino acids.

This clone was counted a single time. The CDR3 protein is CASSYGGDTGELFF. Written as DNA, the CDR3 is TGCGCCAGCAGCTACGGGGGGGACACCGGGGAGCTGTTTTTT. The V call is TRBV5-1, the J call TRBJ2-2; TRBD2 matches 8 bases. The V and J ends lost 3 bases and 3 bases, in that order; junction bases with no gene match: 1. The CDR3 covers 14 residues. CDR1 SGHRS and CDR2 YFSETQ come from the germline V gene.

As concerns this clone: Its ends do not fully match the called genes, so a read error is possible. The chain uses TRBV7-7 and TRBJ1-1, with a possible D match to TRBD1 (6 bases). The length of the CDR3 is 13 residues. CDR1 is SSHAT and CDR2 is FNYEAQ in the germline V gene (reference sequence). CDR3 coding DNA: TGTGCTAGCAGCACACAGGGGAACACTGAAGCTTTCTTT. It is translated as CASSTQGNTEAFF. The variable domain in full, completed from reference TRBV7-7 and TRBJ1-1, reads GAGVSQSPRYKVTKRGQDVTLRCDPISSHATLYWYQQALGQGPEFLTYFNYEAQPDKSGLPSDRFSAERPEGSISTLTIQRTEQRDSAMYRCASSTQGNTEAFFGQGTRLTVV.